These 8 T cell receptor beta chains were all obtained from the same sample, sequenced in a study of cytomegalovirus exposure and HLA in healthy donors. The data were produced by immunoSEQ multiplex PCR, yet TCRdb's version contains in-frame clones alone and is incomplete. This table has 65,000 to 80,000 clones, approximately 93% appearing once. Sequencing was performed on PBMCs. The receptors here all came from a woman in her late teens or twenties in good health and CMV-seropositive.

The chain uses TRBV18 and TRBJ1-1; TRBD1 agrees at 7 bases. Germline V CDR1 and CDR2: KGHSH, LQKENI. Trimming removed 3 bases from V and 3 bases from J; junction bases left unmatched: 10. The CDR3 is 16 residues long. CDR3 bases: TGTGCCAGCTCACCGCTATCCGGGACAGAATACACTGAAGCTTTCTTT. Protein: CASSPLSGTEYTEAFF.

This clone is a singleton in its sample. The CDR3 loop reads CASSEETETKQYF. The CDR3 DNA reads as TGTGCCAGCAGTGAAGAGACAGAAACGAAGCAGTACTTC. The V call is TRBV2, the J call TRBJ2-7; a possible D gene is TRBD1 (5 bases). Germline CDR1 SNHLY, CDR2 FYNNEI. This CDR3 is built from 13 residues. The V gene lost 1 base and the J gene lost 8 bases, with 12 bases spanning the gap.

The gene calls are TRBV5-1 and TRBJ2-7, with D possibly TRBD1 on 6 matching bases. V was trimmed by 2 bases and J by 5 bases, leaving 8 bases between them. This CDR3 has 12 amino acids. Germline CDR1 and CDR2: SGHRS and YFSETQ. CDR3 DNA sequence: TGCGCCAGCAGCTTAAACAGGGACGAGCAGTACTTC. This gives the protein CASSLNRDEQYF. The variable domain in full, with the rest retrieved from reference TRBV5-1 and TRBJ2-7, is KAGVTQTPRYLIKTRGQQVTLSCSPISGHRSVSWYQQTPGQGLQFLFEYFSETQRNKGNFPGRFSGRQFSNSRSEMNVSTLELGDSALYLCASSLNRDEQYFGPGTRLTVT.

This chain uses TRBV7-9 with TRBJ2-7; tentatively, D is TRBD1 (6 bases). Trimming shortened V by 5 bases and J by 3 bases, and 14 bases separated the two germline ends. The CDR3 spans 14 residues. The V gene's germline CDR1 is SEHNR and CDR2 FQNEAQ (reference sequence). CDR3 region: CASSMGDNYYEQYF. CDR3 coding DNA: TGTGCCAGCAGCATGGGGGACAACTACTACGAGCAGTACTTC.

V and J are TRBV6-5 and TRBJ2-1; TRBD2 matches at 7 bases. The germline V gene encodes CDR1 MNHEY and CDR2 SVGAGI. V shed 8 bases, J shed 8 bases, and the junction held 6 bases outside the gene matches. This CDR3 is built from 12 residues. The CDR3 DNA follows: TGTGCCAGCTCGCGCGGGAGCGATGAGCAGTTCTTC. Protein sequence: CASSRGSDEQFF.

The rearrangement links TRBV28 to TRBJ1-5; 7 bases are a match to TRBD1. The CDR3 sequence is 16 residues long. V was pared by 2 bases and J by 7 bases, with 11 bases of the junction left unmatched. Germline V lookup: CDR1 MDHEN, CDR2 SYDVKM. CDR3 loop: CASSLAHRGWGQPQHF. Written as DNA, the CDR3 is TGTGCCAGCAGTTTAGCCCACAGGGGATGGGGACAGCCCCAGCATTTT.

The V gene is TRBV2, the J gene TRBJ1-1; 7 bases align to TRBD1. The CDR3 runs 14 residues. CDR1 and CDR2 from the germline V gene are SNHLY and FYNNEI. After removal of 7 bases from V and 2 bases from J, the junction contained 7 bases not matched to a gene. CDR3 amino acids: CASTAQGLNTEAFF. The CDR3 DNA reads TGTGCCAGCACTGCACAGGGGCTTAACACTGAAGCTTTCTTT.

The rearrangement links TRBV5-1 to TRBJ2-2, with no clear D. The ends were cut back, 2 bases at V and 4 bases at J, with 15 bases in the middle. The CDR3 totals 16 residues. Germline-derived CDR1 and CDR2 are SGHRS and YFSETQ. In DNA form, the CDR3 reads TGCGCCAGCAGCTTTAAGTACGGTGCTGGCACCGGGGAGCTGTTTTTT. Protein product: CASSFKYGAGTGELFF.